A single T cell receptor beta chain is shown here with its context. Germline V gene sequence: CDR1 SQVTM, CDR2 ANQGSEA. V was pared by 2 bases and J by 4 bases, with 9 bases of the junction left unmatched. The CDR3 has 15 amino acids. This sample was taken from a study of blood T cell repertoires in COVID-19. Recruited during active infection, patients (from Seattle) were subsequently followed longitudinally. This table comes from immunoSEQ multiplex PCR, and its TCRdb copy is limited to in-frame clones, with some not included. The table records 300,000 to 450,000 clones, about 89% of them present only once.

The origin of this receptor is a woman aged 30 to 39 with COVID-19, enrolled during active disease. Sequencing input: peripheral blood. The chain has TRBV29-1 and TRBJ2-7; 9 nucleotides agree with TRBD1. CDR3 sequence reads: CSVERSQGADYEQYF. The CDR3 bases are TGCAGCGTTGAAAGGTCACAGGGGGCAGATTACGAGCAGTACTTC.